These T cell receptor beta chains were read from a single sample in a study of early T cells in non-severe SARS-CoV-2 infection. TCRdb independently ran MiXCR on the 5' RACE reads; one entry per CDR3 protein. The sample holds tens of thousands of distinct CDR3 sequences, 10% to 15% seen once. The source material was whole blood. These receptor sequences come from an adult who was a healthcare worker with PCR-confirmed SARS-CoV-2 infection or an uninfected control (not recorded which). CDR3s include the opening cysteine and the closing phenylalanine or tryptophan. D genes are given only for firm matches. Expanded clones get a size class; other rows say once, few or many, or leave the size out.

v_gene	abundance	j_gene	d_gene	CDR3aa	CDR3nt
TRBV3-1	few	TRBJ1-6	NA	CASSQTTDNSPLHF	TGTGCCAGCAGCCAGACGACAGATAATTCACCCCTCCACTTT
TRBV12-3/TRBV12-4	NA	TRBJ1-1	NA	CASSLYQNTEAFF	TGTGCCAGCAGTTTATATCAGAACACTGAAGCTTTCTTT
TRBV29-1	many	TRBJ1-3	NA	CSVYSGNTIYF	TGCAGCGTCTACTCTGGAAACACCATATATTTT
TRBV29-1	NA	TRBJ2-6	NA	CSVGIAGANVLTF	TGCAGCGTGGGGATCGCTGGGGCCAACGTCCTGACTTTC
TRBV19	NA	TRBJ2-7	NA	CASSIRTTYEQYF	TGTGCCAGTAGTATAAGGACAACCTACGAGCAGTACTTC
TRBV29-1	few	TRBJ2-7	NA	CSVRTAGVMTEQYF	TGCAGCGTTCGGACGGCAGGGGTTATGACCGAGCAGTACTTC
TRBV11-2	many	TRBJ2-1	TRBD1	CASSTGTGNNEQFF	TGTGCCAGCAGCACAGGGACAGGGAACAATGAGCAGTTCTTC
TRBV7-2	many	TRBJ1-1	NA	CASSLNVGTEAFF	TGTGCCAGCAGCTTAAATGTCGGGACAGAAGCTTTCTTT
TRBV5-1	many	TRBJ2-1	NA	CASSLDGLAYNEQFF	TGCGCCAGCAGCTTGGATGGACTGGCTTACAATGAGCAGTTCTTC
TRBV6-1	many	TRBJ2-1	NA	CASSSPPPGALEQFF	TGTGCCAGCAGTTCTCCCCCCCCAGGGGCCCTTGAGCAGTTCTTC
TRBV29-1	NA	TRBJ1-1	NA	CSSSLGGNEAFF	TGCAGCTCGAGTTTGGGGGGCAATGAAGCTTTCTTT
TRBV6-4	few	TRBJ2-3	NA	CASSVRWTSTDTQYF	TGTGCCAGCAGTGTAAGATGGACTAGCACAGATACGCAGTATTTT
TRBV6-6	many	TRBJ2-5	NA	CASSYGGAQETQYF	TGTGCCAGCAGTTACGGCGGGGCCCAAGAGACCCAGTACTTC
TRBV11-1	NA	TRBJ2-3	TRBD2	CASSLILAGDTQYF	TGTGCCAGCAGCTTGATCCTAGCGGGAGATACGCAGTATTTT
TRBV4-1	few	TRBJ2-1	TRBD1	CASSQPGQVGNEQFF	TGCGCCAGCAGCCAACCGGGACAGGTGGGCAATGAGCAGTTCTTC
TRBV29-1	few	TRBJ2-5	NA	CSVDGTGTQPETQYF	TGCAGCGTTGACGGAACCGGGACTCAACCAGAGACCCAGTACTTC
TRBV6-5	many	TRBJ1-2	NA	CASSYTGYGYTF	TGTGCCAGCAGTTACACAGGCTATGGCTACACCTTC
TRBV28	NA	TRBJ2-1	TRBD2	CASSPDLWGLADTHEQFF	TGTGCCAGCAGTCCCGACCTTTGGGGACTAGCGGATACACATGAGCAGTTCTTC
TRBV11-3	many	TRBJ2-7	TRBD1	CASSSDGTGYEQYF	TGTGCCAGCAGCTCAGACGGGACAGGATACGAGCAGTACTTC
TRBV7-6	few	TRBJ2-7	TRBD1	CASSLTGDGAYEQYF	TGTGCCAGCAGCTTGACAGGGGACGGGGCCTACGAGCAGTACTTC
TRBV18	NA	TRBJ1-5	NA	CASSPGVSAYSNQPQHF	TGTGCCAGCTCACCAGGGGTCTCAGCATATAGCAATCAGCCCCAGCATTTT
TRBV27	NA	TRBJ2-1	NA	CASSITTRGDEQFF	TGTGCCAGCAGTATTACAACCAGGGGGGATGAGCAGTTCTTC
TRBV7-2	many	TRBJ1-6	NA	CASSFTGSPTYNSPLHF	TGTGCCAGCAGCTTCACAGGGAGCCCGACTTATAATTCACCCCTCCACTTT
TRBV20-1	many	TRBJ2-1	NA	CSARDPLNNEQFF	TGCAGTGCCCGGGACCCCCTAAACAATGAGCAGTTCTTC
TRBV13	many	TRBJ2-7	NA	CASSPRGPYEQYF	TGTGCCAGCAGCCCGAGGGGCCCTTACGAGCAGTACTTC
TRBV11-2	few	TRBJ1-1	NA	CASSFQANTEAFF	TGTGCCAGCAGCTTTCAAGCGAACACTGAAGCTTTCTTT
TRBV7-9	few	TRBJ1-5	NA	CASSLGGGTQPQHF	TGTGCCAGCAGCTTAGGAGGGGGGACTCAGCCCCAGCATTTT
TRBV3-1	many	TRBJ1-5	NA	CASSRDARNQPQHF	TGTGCCAGCAGCCGAGATGCCCGGAATCAGCCCCAGCATTTT
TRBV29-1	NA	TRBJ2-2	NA	CSVDAATGELFF	TGCAGCGTTGATGCAGCCACCGGGGAGCTGTTTTTT
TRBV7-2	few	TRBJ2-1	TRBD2	CASSLDSGGANEQFF	TGTGCCAGCAGCTTAGATAGCGGGGGGGCAAATGAGCAGTTCTTC
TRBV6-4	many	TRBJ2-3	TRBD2	CASSVAGGTDTQYF	TGTGCCAGCAGTGTTGCGGGGGGCACAGATACGCAGTATTTT
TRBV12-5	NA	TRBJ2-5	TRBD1	CASGLDRSRGRQETQYF	TGTGCTAGTGGTTTGGACAGGTCCAGGGGGCGGCAAGAGACCCAGTACTTC
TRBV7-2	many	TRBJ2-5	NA	CASSLGWAGTSPETQYF	TGTGCCAGCAGCTTAGGCTGGGCAGGGACTTCCCCAGAGACCCAGTACTTC
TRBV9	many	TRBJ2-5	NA	CASSVRQGWRETQYF	TGTGCCAGCAGCGTACGCCAGGGGTGGCGAGAGACCCAGTACTTC
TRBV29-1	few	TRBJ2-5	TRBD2	CSVVGGSGETQYF	TGCAGCGTCGTGGGCGGGAGCGGAGAGACCCAGTACTTC
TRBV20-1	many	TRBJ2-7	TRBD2	CSAQSGGAAEQYF	TGCAGTGCTCAAAGCGGGGGGGCTGCCGAGCAGTACTTC
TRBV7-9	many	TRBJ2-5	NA	CASSWGHRETQYF	TGTGCCAGCAGCTGGGGACATCGGGAGACCCAGTACTTC
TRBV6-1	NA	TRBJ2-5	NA	CASGLGGETQYF	TGTGCCAGTGGACTCGGGGGAGAGACCCAGTACTTC
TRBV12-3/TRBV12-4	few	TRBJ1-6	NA	CASRKSENSYLHF	TGTGCCAGCAGGAAATCGGAAAATTCATACCTCCACTTT
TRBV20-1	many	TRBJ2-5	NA	CSARDALEETQYF	TGCAGTGCTAGAGACGCTCTGGAGGAGACCCAGTACTTC
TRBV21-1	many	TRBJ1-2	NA	CASLTLYGYTF	TGTGCCAGCTTAACCCTCTATGGCTACACCTTC
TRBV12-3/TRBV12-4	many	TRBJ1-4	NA	CASSSPGGGREKLFF	TGTGCCAGCAGTTCCCCCGGGGGTGGGAGGGAAAAACTGTTTTTT
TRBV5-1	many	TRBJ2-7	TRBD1	CASSLETGQLGEQYF	TGCGCCAGCAGCTTGGAAACGGGACAGCTCGGCGAGCAGTACTTC
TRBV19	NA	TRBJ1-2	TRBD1	CASSTKQGYGYGYTF	TGTGCCAGTAGTACTAAACAGGGGTACGGCTATGGCTACACCTTC
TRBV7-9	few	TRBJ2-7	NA	CASSLGPGKSSYEQYF	TGTGCCAGCAGCTTAGGTCCGGGAAAATCCTCCTACGAGCAGTACTTC
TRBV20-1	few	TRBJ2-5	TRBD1	CSARDIRGETQYF	TGCAGTGCTAGAGATATCAGGGGGGAGACCCAGTACTTC
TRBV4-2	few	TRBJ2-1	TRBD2	CASSQDLAGGPNEQFF	TGTGCCAGCAGCCAAGATCTAGCGGGGGGGCCCAATGAGCAGTTCTTC